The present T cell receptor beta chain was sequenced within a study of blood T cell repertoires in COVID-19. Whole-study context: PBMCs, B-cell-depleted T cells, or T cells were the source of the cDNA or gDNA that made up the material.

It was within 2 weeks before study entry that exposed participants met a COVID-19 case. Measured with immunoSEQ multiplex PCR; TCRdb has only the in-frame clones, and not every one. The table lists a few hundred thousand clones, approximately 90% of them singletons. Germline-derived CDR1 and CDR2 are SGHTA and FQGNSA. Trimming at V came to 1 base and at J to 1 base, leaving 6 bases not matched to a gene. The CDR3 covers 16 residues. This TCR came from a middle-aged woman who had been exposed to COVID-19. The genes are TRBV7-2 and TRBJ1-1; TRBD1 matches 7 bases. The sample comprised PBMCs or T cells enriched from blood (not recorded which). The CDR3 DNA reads TGTGCCAGCAGCTTAGTCGGGACAGCCACGAACACTGAAGCTTTCTTT. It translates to CASSLVGTATNTEAFF.